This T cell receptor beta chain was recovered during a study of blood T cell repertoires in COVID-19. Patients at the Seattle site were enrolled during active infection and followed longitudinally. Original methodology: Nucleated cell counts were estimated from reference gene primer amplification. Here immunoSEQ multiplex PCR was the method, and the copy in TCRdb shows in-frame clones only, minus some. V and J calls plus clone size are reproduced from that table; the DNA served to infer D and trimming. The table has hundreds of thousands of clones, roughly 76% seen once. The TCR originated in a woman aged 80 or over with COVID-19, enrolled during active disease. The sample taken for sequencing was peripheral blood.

CDR3 protein: CASSLDRVTEAFF. The CDR3 DNA follows: TGTGCCAGCAGCTTAGACAGGGTCACTGAAGCTTTCTTT. The chain recombines TRBV5-4 with TRBJ1-1, with 7 bases matching TRBD1. V shed 2 bases and J 4 bases; nucleotides not matched to a gene: 2. This CDR3 has 13 residues. The germline V gene encodes CDR1 SGHNT and CDR2 YYREEE (reference sequence).